This is a list of T cell receptor beta chains from one sample in a study of shared clonotypes between healthy human individuals. TCRdb keeps only in-frame clones here, not all; method: immunoSEQ multiplex PCR. The data show fewer than 600,000 clones, around 76% seen once. The source material was PBMCs. The receptors stem from a woman between 40 and 55 years old in good health. Some clones in this sample may be carry-over from other donors' samples. The CDR3 runs from the conserved cysteine through the conserved F or W. Fields, in order: J gene, V gene, D gene, clone size, CDR3 DNA, CDR3 protein. The D gene is left open where the match is weak. Part of the rows lack a size; the others show once, few, many or a class for expanded clones.

j_call: TRBJ2-6; v_call: TRBV9; d_call: NA; clone_size: NA; cdr3_nt: TGTGCCAGCAGCGTAGCGGGCCGTGGGACAGGGGCCAACGTCCTGACTTTC; cdr3_aa: CASSVAGRGTGANVLTF
j_call: TRBJ1-4; v_call: TRBV19; d_call: NA; clone_size: few; cdr3_nt: TGTGCCAGTACCCGGCAGGACCTGGCCACTAATGAAAAACTGTTTTTT; cdr3_aa: CASTRQDLATNEKLFF
j_call: TRBJ2-7; v_call: TRBV10-3; d_call: NA; clone_size: NA; cdr3_nt: TGTGCCATCAGTGGAACAGGGTGGCTCTCCTACGAGCAGTACTTC; cdr3_aa: CAISGTGWLSYEQYF
j_call: TRBJ2-2; v_call: TRBV19; d_call: NA; clone_size: NA; cdr3_nt: TGTGCCGCCACGCCGGGAACCAAAGGCGCCGGGGAGCTGTTTTTT; cdr3_aa: CAATPGTKGAGELFF
j_call: TRBJ1-2; v_call: TRBV7-2; d_call: TRBD1; clone_size: NA; cdr3_nt: TGTGCCAGCAGCCCTACAGGGGGCTTCAGGGGCTACACCTTC; cdr3_aa: CASSPTGGFRGYTF
j_call: TRBJ1-1; v_call: TRBV18; d_call: NA; clone_size: NA; cdr3_nt: TGTGCCAGCTCACCGGGGACGAACACTGAAGCTTTCTTT; cdr3_aa: CASSPGTNTEAFF
j_call: TRBJ2-5; v_call: TRBV7-9; d_call: TRBD2; clone_size: NA; cdr3_nt: TGTGCCAGCAGCTTCCTAGCGGGAGGGCCGGGGGAGACCCAGTACTTC; cdr3_aa: CASSFLAGGPGETQYF
j_call: TRBJ2-3; v_call: TRBV7-3; d_call: TRBD2; clone_size: NA; cdr3_nt: TGTGCCAGCAGCTTAACGGTTGGGGCTAGCGGGAGCACAGATACGCAGTATTTT; cdr3_aa: CASSLTVGASGSTDTQYF
j_call: TRBJ2-7; v_call: TRBV11-1; d_call: TRBD1; clone_size: NA; cdr3_nt: TGTGCCAGCAGCTTCCGCCTGGGACAGGGGGCCTACGAGCAGTACTTC; cdr3_aa: CASSFRLGQGAYEQYF
j_call: TRBJ1-3; v_call: TRBV4-1; d_call: TRBD1; clone_size: NA; cdr3_nt: TGCGCCAGCAGGTCCCGGACAGGGTTTGATGGAAACACCATATATTTT; cdr3_aa: CASRSRTGFDGNTIYF
j_call: TRBJ1-1; v_call: TRBV7-3; d_call: NA; clone_size: NA; cdr3_nt: TGTGCCAGCAGCCTCACAGAGAACACTGAAGCTTTCTTT; cdr3_aa: CASSLTENTEAFF
j_call: TRBJ1-1; v_call: TRBV28; d_call: TRBD1; clone_size: NA; cdr3_nt: TGTGCCAGCAGTGCCGGGACAGGTGAAGCTTTCTTT; cdr3_aa: CASSAGTGEAFF
j_call: TRBJ1-1; v_call: TRBV18; d_call: NA; clone_size: NA; cdr3_nt: TGTGCCAGCTCACCACAGAAGGGAGCGAACACTGAAGCTTTCTTT; cdr3_aa: CASSPQKGANTEAFF
j_call: TRBJ1-2; v_call: TRBV13; d_call: TRBD1; clone_size: NA; cdr3_nt: TGTGCCAGCAGCTTAATCGGCGACAGGGGGCGCGAAGGCTATGGCTACACCTTC; cdr3_aa: CASSLIGDRGREGYGYTF
j_call: TRBJ1-2; v_call: TRBV28; d_call: NA; clone_size: NA; cdr3_nt: TGTGCCAGCACCCTAGGACGGAGCTATGGCTACACCTTC; cdr3_aa: CASTLGRSYGYTF
j_call: TRBJ2-5; v_call: TRBV11-3; d_call: NA; clone_size: NA; cdr3_nt: TGTGCCAGCAGCGGAGGGGGGGGAAGAGAGACCCAGTACTTC; cdr3_aa: CASSGGGGRETQYF
j_call: TRBJ2-3; v_call: TRBV11-1; d_call: TRBD2; clone_size: many; cdr3_nt: TGTGCCAGCAGCGCGGGACTAGCGGGAGAAGGAGGTTTGGATACGCAGTATTTT; cdr3_aa: CASSAGLAGEGGLDTQYF
j_call: TRBJ1-1; v_call: TRBV7-2; d_call: NA; clone_size: NA; cdr3_nt: TGTGCCAGCAGCTCACAGCGTTATGAAGCTTTCTTT; cdr3_aa: CASSSQRYEAFF
j_call: TRBJ1-5; v_call: TRBV30; d_call: NA; clone_size: many; cdr3_nt: TGTGCCTGGAACGAGGGACACCCTAGCAATCAGCCCCAGCATTTT; cdr3_aa: CAWNEGHPSNQPQHF
j_call: TRBJ1-1; v_call: TRBV28; d_call: NA; clone_size: NA; cdr3_nt: TGTGCCATTGTCAACCTGCGGAGCACTGAAGCTTTCTTT; cdr3_aa: CAIVNLRSTEAFF